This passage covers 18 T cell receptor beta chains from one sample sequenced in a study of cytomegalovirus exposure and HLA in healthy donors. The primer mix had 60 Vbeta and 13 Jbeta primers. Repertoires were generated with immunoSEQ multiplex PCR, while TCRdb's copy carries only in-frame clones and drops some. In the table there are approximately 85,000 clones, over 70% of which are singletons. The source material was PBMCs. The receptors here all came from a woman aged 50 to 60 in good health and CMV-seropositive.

The CDR3 DNA follows: TGTGCCAGCAGCCCGGACAGCGGCACAGATACGCAGTATTTT. Translated: CASSPDSGTDTQYF. The gene calls are TRBV5-4 and TRBJ2-3; a possible D gene is TRBD1 (6 bases). The ends were cut back, 4 bases at V and 1 base at J, with 10 bases in the middle. The CDR3 is made up of 14 amino acids. In germline, CDR1 is SGHNT, CDR2 YYREEE (reference sequence).

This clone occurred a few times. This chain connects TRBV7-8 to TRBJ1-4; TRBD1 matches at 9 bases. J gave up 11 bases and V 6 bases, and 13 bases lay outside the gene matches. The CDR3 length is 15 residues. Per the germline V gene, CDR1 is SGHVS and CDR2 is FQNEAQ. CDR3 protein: CASSLLTGGSKKLFF. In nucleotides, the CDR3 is TGTGCCAGCAGTCTCCTGACAGGGGGATCGAAGAAACTGTTTTTT. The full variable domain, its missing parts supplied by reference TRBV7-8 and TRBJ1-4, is GAGVSQSPRYKVAKRGQDVALRCDPISGHVSLFWYQQALGQGPEFLTYFQNEAQLDKSGLPSDRFFAERPEGSVSTLKIQRTQQEDSAVYLCASSLLTGGSKKLFFGSGTQLSVL.

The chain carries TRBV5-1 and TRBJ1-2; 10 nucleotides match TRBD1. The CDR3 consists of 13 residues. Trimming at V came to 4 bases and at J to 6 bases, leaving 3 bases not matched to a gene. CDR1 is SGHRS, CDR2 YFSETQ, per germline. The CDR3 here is CASSPDRGNGYTF. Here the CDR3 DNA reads TGCGCCAGCAGCCCGGACAGGGGGAATGGCTACACCTTC.

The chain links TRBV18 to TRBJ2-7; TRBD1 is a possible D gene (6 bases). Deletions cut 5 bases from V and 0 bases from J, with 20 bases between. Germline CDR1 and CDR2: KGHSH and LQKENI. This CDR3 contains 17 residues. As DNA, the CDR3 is TGTGCCAGCTCAATAGGGGAGAGGGACAAACCCTCCTACGAGCAGTACTTC. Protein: CASSIGERDKPSYEQYF.

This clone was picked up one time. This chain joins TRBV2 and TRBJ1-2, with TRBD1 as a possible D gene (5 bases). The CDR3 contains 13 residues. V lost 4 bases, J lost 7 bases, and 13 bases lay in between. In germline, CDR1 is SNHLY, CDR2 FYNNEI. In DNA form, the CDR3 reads TGTGCCAGCAGTGTCGGGCCTAGGGGTGGCTACACCTTC. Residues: CASSVGPRGGYTF.

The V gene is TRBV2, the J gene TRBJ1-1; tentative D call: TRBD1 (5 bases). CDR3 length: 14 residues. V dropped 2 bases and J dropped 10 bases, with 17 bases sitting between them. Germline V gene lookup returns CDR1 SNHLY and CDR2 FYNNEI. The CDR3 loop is CASSETTGPQVAFF. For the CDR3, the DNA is TGTGCCAGCAGTGAAACTACAGGCCCCCAGGTAGCTTTCTTT.

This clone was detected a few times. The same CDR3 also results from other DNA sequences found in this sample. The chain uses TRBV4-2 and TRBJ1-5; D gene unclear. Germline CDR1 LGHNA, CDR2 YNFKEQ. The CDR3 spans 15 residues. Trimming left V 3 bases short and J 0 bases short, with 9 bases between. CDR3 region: CASSQAGSSNQPQHF. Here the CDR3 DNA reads TGTGCCAGCAGCCAGGCTGGCAGTAGCAATCAGCCCCAGCATTTT.

CDR3 nucleotide sequence: TGTGCCAGTAGTATAGGACCTACTAGAACTGAGACCCAGTACTTC. Translation: CASSIGPTRTETQYF. The J gene is TRBJ2-5, the V gene TRBV19; tentative D call: TRBD2 (5 bases). This CDR3 has 15 residues. With 1 base removed from V and 5 bases from J, the gap between germline ends came to 14 bases. The V gene's germline CDR1 is LNHDA and CDR2 SQIVND (reference sequence).

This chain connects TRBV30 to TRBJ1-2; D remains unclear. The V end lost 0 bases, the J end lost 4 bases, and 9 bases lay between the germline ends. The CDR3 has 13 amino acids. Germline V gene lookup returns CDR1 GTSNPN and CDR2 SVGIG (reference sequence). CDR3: CAWSVLGLYGYTF. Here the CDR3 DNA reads TGTGCCTGGAGTGTACTAGGTCTCTATGGCTACACCTTC.

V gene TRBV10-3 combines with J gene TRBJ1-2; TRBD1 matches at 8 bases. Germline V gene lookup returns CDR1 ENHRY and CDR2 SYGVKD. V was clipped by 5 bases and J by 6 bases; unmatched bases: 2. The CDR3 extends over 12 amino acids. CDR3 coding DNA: TGTGCCATCAGTAACAGGGGGGATGGCTACACCTTC. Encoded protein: CAISNRGDGYTF.

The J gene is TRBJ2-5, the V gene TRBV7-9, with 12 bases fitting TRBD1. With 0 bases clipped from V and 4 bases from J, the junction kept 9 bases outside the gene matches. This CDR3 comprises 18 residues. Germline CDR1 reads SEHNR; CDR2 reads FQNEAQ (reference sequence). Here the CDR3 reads CASSLAPGQGASGETQYF. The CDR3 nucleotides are TGTGCCAGCAGCTTAGCGCCGGGACAGGGGGCGTCGGGAGAGACCCAGTACTTC.

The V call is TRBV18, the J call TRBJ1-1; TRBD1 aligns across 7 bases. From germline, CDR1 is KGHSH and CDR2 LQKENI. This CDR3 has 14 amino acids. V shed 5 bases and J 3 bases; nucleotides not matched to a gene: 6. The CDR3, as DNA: TGTGCCAGCTCAGAACAGGGGCAGGACACTGAAGCTTTCTTT. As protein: CASSEQGQDTEAFF.

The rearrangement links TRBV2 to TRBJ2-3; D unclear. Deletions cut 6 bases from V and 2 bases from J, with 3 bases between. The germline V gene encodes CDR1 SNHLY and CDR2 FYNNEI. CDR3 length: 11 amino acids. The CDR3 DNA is TGTGCCAGCAGAGCCACAGATACGCAGTATTTT. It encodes CASRATDTQYF.

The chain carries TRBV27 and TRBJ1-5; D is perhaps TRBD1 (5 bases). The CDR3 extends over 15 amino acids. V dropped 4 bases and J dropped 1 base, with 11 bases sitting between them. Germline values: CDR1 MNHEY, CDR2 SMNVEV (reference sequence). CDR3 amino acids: CASSSYGGSNQPQHF. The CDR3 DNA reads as TGTGCCAGCAGTTCTTATGGGGGGAGCAATCAGCCCCAGCATTTT.

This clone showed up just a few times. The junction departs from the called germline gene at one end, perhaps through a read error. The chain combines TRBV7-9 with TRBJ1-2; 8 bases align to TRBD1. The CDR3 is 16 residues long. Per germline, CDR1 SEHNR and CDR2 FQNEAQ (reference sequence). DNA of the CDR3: TGTTCCAGCAGTTTTCCTCCACAGGGGGGAAACTATGGCTACACCTTC. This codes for CSSSFPPQGGNYGYTF.

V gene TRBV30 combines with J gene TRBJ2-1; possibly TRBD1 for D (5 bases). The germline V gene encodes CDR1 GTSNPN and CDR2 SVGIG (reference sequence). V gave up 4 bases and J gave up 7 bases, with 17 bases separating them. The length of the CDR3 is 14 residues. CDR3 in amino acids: CAWTQKGLLNEQFF. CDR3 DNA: TGTGCCTGGACCCAGAAGGGGCTATTGAATGAGCAGTTCTTC.

The chain's CDR3 is CASKFDTEAFF. The CDR3 DNA is TGTGCCAGCAAATTCGACACTGAAGCTTTCTTT. The J gene is TRBJ1-1, the V gene TRBV6-1; D gene uncertain. Per the germline V gene, CDR1 is MNHNS and CDR2 is SASEGT. This CDR3 spans 11 amino acids. The V gene lost 7 bases and the J gene lost 3 bases, with 6 bases spanning the gap.

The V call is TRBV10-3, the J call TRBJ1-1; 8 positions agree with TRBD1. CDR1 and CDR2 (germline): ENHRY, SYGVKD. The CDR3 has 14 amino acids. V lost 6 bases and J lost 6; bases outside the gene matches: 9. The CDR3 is CAIRVAGGTAEAFF. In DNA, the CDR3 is TGTGCCATCAGGGTGGCAGGGGGCACGGCTGAAGCTTTCTTT.